The next 13 T cell receptor beta chains were all read from a single sample in a study of cytomegalovirus exposure and HLA in healthy donors. PCR used 60 Vbeta primers and 13 Jbeta primers. Produced via immunoSEQ multiplex PCR; TCRdb's table is partial and in-frame only. Of 200,000 to 250,000 clones in the sample, roughly 80% were seen once. Sequenced input: PBMCs. The receptors stem from a man aged 50 to 60 in good health and CMV-seronegative.

The chain carries TRBV2 and TRBJ2-7; tentative D call: TRBD2 (6 bases). Germline V gene data show CDR1 as SNHLY and CDR2 as FYNNEI. Trimming removed 7 bases from V and 6 bases from J, with 13 bases in between. The CDR3 runs 12 residues. This CDR3 reads CASKSSVGEQYF. Here the CDR3 DNA reads TGTGCCAGCAAATCTAGCGTCGGCGAGCAGTACTTC.

V gene TRBV10-1 combines with J gene TRBJ2-2, with 8 bases fitting TRBD1. There are 16 residues in the CDR3. V trimming: 6 bases; J trimming: 2 bases; junction bases outside the gene matches: 8. CDR1 WNHNN and CDR2 SYGVQD come from the germline V gene (reference sequence). CDR3 nucleotide sequence: TGCGCCAGCAGCGAAAGCGGACAGGGAAACACCGGGGAGCTGTTTTTT. This encodes CASSESGQGNTGELFF.

This clone was recorded many times. The J gene is TRBJ2-5, the V gene TRBV11-2; tentative D call: TRBD2 (6 bases). Per germline, CDR1 SGHAT and CDR2 FQNNGV. Trimming pared 0 bases from V and 1 base from J, leaving 9 bases between. The CDR3 consists of 15 residues. CDR3 sequence (DNA): TGTGCCAGCAGCTTAGATTACGGGGGCCAAGAGACCCAGTACTTC. This codes for CASSLDYGGQETQYF.

This clone has just one count. This chain joins TRBV9 and TRBJ2-3; D gene uncertain. Trimming cost V 0 bases and J 1 base, with 12 bases left between them. Germline V gene data show CDR1 as SGDLS and CDR2 as YYNGEE. This CDR3 spans 16 amino acids. The CDR3 reads CASSVDPSFGTDTQYF. The CDR3 nucleotides are TGTGCCAGCAGCGTAGATCCGTCGTTCGGCACAGATACGCAGTATTTT.

The V and J genes are TRBV19 and TRBJ2-3; 9 nucleotides agree with TRBD2. Unmatched junction bases numbered 10, after V lost 5 bases and J lost 4 bases. The CDR3 consists of 16 residues. The V gene's germline CDR1 is LNHDA and CDR2 SQIVND (reference sequence). This CDR3 reads CASSPDLGLAPDTQYF. In DNA, the CDR3 is TGTGCCAGTAGTCCAGACCTGGGACTAGCCCCAGATACGCAGTATTTT.

This chain connects TRBV5-4 to TRBJ1-6, with 7 bases that match TRBD1. The CDR3 is made up of 17 amino acids. The germline V gene has CDR1 SGHNT and CDR2 YYREEE (reference sequence). Germline trimming cut 4 bases from V and 0 bases from J; bases unmatched to any gene: 7. Written as DNA, the CDR3 is TGTGCCAGCAGCCAAGCGGACAGGAGCTCCTATAATTCACCCCTCCACTTT. This codes for CASSQADRSSYNSPLHF.

V is TRBV2 and J is TRBJ2-7; TRBD1 matches 9 bases. Germline V gene sequence: CDR1 SNHLY, CDR2 FYNNEI. The CDR3 totals 15 residues. The V and J ends lost 3 bases and 6 bases, in that order; junction bases with no gene match: 9. DNA for the CDR3: TGTGCCAGCAGTGACTTTGTCACAGGGGGCTTCGAGCAGTACTTC. Translated: CASSDFVTGGFEQYF.

This chain uses TRBV19 with TRBJ1-4; the match to TRBD1 covers 9 bases. CDR3 size: 14 residues. V dropped 6 bases and J dropped 8; count of bases not matched to a gene: 7. Germline V gene sequence: CDR1 LNHDA, CDR2 SQIVND (reference sequence). The CDR3 sequence: CASSSGTGNEKLFF. For the CDR3, the DNA is TGTGCCAGTAGCTCCGGGACAGGGAACGAAAAACTGTTTTTT.

The CDR3 protein is CASSAGTSIQETQYF. The CDR3 nucleotides read TGTGCCAGCAGTGCAGGGACTAGTATCCAAGAGACCCAGTACTTC. The V and J genes are TRBV2 and TRBJ2-5; 8 bases align to TRBD2. CDR3 size: 15 residues. The J segment lost 1 base and the V segment lost 4 bases, leaving 5 bases of the junction unmatched. The germline gives CDR1 SNHLY, CDR2 FYNNEI.

The chain is built from TRBV18 and TRBJ2-6; D gene ambiguous. Trimming cost V 6 bases and J 0 bases, with 15 bases left between them. CDR3 length: 17 amino acids. Germline lookup yields CDR1 KGHSH and CDR2 LQKENI. In DNA form, the CDR3 reads TGTGCCAGCTCCTTGGCCACCTCGGGCTCTGGGGCCAACGTCCTGACTTTC. It encodes CASSLATSGSGANVLTF.

This clone was observed many times. The CDR3 DNA reads TGTGCCAGCAGTGAAACGGGGGGAGGGTCCTACAATGAGCAGTTCTTC. Encoded protein: CASSETGGGSYNEQFF. The J gene is TRBJ2-1, the V gene TRBV6-4; 7 bases align to TRBD2. Germline V gene sequence: CDR1 MRHNA, CDR2 SNTAGT. The CDR3 length is 16 residues. With 3 bases clipped from V and 1 base from J, the junction kept 6 bases outside the gene matches.

For this clone: An end of the junction differs from the germline gene, which may be a read error. The V and J genes are TRBV7-6 and TRBJ2-5; D might be TRBD1 (6 bases). Germline CDR1 SGHVS, CDR2 FNYEAQ. The CDR3 covers 12 residues. The CDR3 here is CASSPRQEIQYF. Here the CDR3 DNA reads TGTGCCAGCAGCCCGCGACAGGAGATCCAGTACTTC.

V and J are TRBV6-5 and TRBJ2-4, with 10 positions matching TRBD1. Germline-derived CDR1 and CDR2 are MNHEY and SVGAGI. CDR3 length equals 13 residues. Losses at the gene ends were 7 bases for V and 12 bases for J; bases not matched to a gene: 9. The CDR3 DNA sequence: TGTGCCAGCACTTCAGACAGGGGGCGTTCTCAGTACTTC. This encodes CASTSDRGRSQYF.